This paragraph covers one T cell receptor beta chain sequence. Antigen: not known. The record originates from a study of a mutant IDH1 vaccine in newly diagnosed glioma. Whole-study context: The first vaccination came 4-6 weeks after radiotherapy alone, or with temozolomide cycles.

Libraries were prepared by immunoSEQ multiplex PCR; TCRdb keeps only in-frame clonotypes and omits some of them. The sample contains approximately 84,000 clones, approximately 80% of which appear only once. Overall study results and limits: Induction of immune responses by the vaccine occurred in about 95% of patients.

Germline assignment: CDR1 ENHRY and CDR2 SYGVKD. The CDR3 extends over 16 amino acids. The J segment lost 5 bases and the V segment lost 2 bases, leaving 11 bases of the junction unmatched. Noted time point: week 47, end of study. Every vaccine dose comprised 300 ug of mutant IDH1 20-mer peptide plus topical imiquimod. Patients received eight vaccinations in weeks 1, 3, 5, 7, 11, 15, 19, 23. New IDH1-mutant, ATRX-lost WHO grade 3 or 4 astrocytomas occurred in donors. The origin of this receptor is a man between 35 and 55 years old with glioma. The genes are TRBV10-3 and TRBJ1-2; TRBD1 matches at 7 bases. The starting material was PBMCs, obtained from a glioma patient whose treatment included an IDH1 peptide vaccine. The CDR3 sequence is CAISEPRETGRYGYTF. CDR3 coding DNA: TGTGCCATCAGTGAGCCCCGCGAGACAGGGAGGTATGGCTACACCTTC.